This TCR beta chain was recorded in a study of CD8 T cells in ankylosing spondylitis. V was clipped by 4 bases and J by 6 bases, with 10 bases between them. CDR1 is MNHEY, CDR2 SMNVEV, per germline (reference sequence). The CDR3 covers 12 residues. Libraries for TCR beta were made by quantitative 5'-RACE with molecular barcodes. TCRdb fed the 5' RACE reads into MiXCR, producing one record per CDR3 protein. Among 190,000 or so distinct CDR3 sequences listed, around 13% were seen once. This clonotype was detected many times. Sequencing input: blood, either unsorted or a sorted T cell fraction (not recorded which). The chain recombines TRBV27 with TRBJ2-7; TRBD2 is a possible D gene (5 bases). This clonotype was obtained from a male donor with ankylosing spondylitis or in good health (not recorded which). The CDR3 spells CASSSKGAEQYF. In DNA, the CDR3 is TGTGCCAGCAGTTCGAAGGGAGCCGAGCAGTACTTC.